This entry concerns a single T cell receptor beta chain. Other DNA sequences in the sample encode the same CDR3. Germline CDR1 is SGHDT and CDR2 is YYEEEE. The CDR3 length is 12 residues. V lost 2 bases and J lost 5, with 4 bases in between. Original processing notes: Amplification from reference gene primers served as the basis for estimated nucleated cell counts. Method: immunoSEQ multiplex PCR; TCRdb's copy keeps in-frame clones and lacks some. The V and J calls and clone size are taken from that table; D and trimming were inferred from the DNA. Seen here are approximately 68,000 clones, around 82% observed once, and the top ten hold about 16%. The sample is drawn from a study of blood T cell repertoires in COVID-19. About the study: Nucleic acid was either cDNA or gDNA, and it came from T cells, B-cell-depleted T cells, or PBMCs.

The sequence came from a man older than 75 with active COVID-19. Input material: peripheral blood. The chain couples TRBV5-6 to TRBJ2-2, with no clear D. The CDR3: CASSFQTGELFF. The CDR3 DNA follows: TGTGCCAGCAGCTTCCAAACCGGGGAGCTGTTTTTT.